The 11 T cell receptor beta chains below all came from one sample that was sequenced in a study of response to subunit inactivated influenza vaccine. TCRdb independently ran MiXCR on the RT-PCR reads; one entry per CDR3 protein. The repertoire holds a few hundred thousand distinct CDR3 sequences, with 11% to 15% as singletons. The specimen comprised PBMCs from blood, sampled about 12 days after vaccination. All receptors derive from a man aged 45-65 years who received an inactivated influenza vaccine.

This clonotype was detected a few times. The chain carries TRBV20-1 and TRBJ2-1; 9 bases are shared with TRBD2. CDR3 size: 14 residues. Germline-derived CDR1 and CDR2 are DFQATT and SNEGSKA (reference sequence). V gave up 2 bases and J gave up 7 bases; unmatched junction bases: 6. DNA of the CDR3: TGCAGTGCTAGAAAGGCTAGCGGGATAAATGAGCAGTTCTTC. This sequence encodes CSARKASGINEQFF.

A few counts support this clonotype. The chain uses TRBV4-3 and TRBJ2-2; 8 nucleotides match TRBD2. From germline, CDR1 is LGHNA and CDR2 YSLEER. J lost 7 bases, V lost 3 bases, and 7 bases had no gene match. CDR3 length: 15 residues. CDR3 sequence: CASSQGSGDGGELFF. The CDR3 bases are TGCGCCAGCAGCCAGGGTAGCGGGGATGGCGGGGAGCTGTTTTTT.

This clonotype was seen more than once but under ten times. The V call is TRBV6-1, the J call TRBJ2-5; D unclear. CDR3 length: 14 amino acids. CDR1 is MNHNS and CDR2 is SASEGT in the germline V gene. V gave up 1 base and J gave up 2 bases, with 8 bases separating them. The CDR3: CASSEVDLQETQYF. CDR3 nucleotide sequence: TGTGCCAGCAGTGAAGTAGACTTGCAAGAGACCCAGTACTTC.

The V and J genes are TRBV4-2 and TRBJ2-1; the D is unclear. Trimming took 0 bases from V and 5 from J, leaving 11 bases between them. CDR3 size: 15 residues. Germline V gives CDR1 LGHNA, CDR2 YNFKEQ. The CDR3 DNA sequence: TGTGCCAGCAGCCAAGACCCCCTCATCAACAATGAGCAGTTCTTC. Translated: CASSQDPLINNEQFF.

This clonotype has only a few counts. V gene TRBV11-3 combines with J gene TRBJ2-6; D perhaps matches TRBD1 (5 bases). CDR3 length equals 17 residues. Germline V CDR1 and CDR2: SGHNT, YENEEA. V dropped 1 base and J dropped 0 bases, with 10 bases sitting between them. The CDR3 sequence: CASSLGDSASGANVLTF. CDR3 coding DNA: TGTGCCAGCAGCTTAGGTGACAGCGCCTCTGGGGCCAACGTCCTGACTTTC. The whole variable domain, filled in from reference TRBV11-3 and TRBJ2-6, reads EAGVVQSPRYKIIEKKQPVAFWCNPISGHNTLYWYLQNLGQGPELLIRYENEEAVDDSQLPKDRFSAERLKGVDSTLKIQPAELGDSAVYLCASSLGDSASGANVLTFGAGSRLTVL.

Ten or more counts support this clonotype. The J gene is TRBJ2-5, the V gene TRBV5-1; D gene uncertain. V was trimmed by 1 base and J by 2 bases, leaving 6 bases between them. CDR3 size: 13 residues. In germline, CDR1 is SGHRS, CDR2 YFSETQ. CDR3 region: CASSLYKQETQYF. CDR3 bases: TGCGCCAGCAGCTTGTACAAACAAGAGACCCAGTACTTC.

Written as DNA, the CDR3 is TGTGCCAGCAGTTCTGACCCGCTGGGCGCTTTCTTT. Translating gives CASSSDPLGAFF. V and J are TRBV28 and TRBJ1-1; D gene uncertain. From germline, CDR1 is MDHEN and CDR2 SYDVKM. V was shortened by 4 bases and J by 11 bases, with 14 bases between the two germline ends. The CDR3 length is 12 residues.

This clonotype was observed a few times. CDR3 DNA sequence: TGCAGCGCCTTTAAGGGGGCCGTAGATACGCAGTATTTT. Protein: CSAFKGAVDTQYF. The rearrangement joins TRBV29-1 to TRBJ2-3, with 7 positions matching TRBD1. V was clipped by 7 bases and J by 5 bases; unmatched bases: 9. This CDR3 is built from 13 residues. The germline CDR1 and CDR2 sequences are SQVTM and ANQGSEA.

This clonotype was recorded a few times. The rearrangement uses TRBV7-2 and TRBJ1-1; D is undetermined. This CDR3 spans 16 amino acids. CDR1 and CDR2 from the germline V gene are SGHTA and FQGNSA. The V gene lost 5 bases and the J gene lost 0 bases, with 16 bases spanning the gap. The DNA of the CDR3 is TGTGCCAGCAGCCAGTATCACGAGGTGATGAACACTGAAGCTTTCTTT. Translation gives CASSQYHEVMNTEAFF.

This clonotype has more than one count but fewer than ten. V usage is TRBV4-3 and J usage is TRBJ2-3; no clear D gene. Between the trimmed V and J ends, which lost 2 bases and 5 bases, there was a span of 17 bases. This CDR3 spans 16 amino acids. CDR1 is LGHNA, CDR2 YSLEER, per germline. DNA for the CDR3: TGCGCCAGCAGCCAAACCGGGCCGAGCGCAATAGATACGCAGTATTTT. Translated: CASSQTGPSAIDTQYF.

This clonotype was found a few times. This chain connects TRBV10-2 to TRBJ2-7; 7 nucleotides line up with TRBD1. The V gene's germline CDR1 is WSHSY and CDR2 SAAADI. V lost 3 bases and J lost 2; bases outside the gene matches: 7. The CDR3 spans 15 residues. CDR3 residues: CASSEHRDRPYEQYF. The CDR3 nucleotides are TGCGCCAGCAGTGAACACCGGGACAGACCCTACGAGCAGTACTTC.